The 8 T cell receptor beta chains in this list originate from one sample, sequenced in a study of a mutant IDH1 vaccine in newly diagnosed glioma. Time point described: week 5, during vaccination. Mutant IDH1 20-mer peptide, at 300 ug, made up each vaccine dose, with topical imiquimod. These receptors' antigens are unknown. TCRdb's table, derived via immunoSEQ multiplex PCR, lists solely in-frame clones and lacks some. Altogether 50,000 or so clones are present, 80% to 90% being singletons, with the ten largest covering nearly 7.5%. Source: PBMCs, taken from a glioma patient whose treatment included an IDH1 peptide vaccine. These receptors were taken from a woman aged 50 to 65 with glioma.

The V and J genes are TRBV30 and TRBJ1-5, with 9 bases identical to TRBD1. J was trimmed by 4 bases and V by 2 bases; bases with no gene match: 3. CDR3 length: 14 amino acids. CDR1 and CDR2 (germline): GTSNPN, SVGIG (reference sequence). The CDR3: CAWSSGTGNQPQHF. CDR3 DNA: TGTGCCTGGAGTTCCGGGACAGGGAATCAGCCCCAGCATTTT. The whole variable domain, remainder taken from reference TRBV30 and TRBJ1-5, is SQTIHQWPATLVQPVGSPLSLECTVEGTSNPNLYWYRQAAGRGLQLLFYSVGIGQISSEVPQNLSASRPQDRQFILSSKKLLLSDSGFYLCAWSSGTGNQPQHFGDGTRLSIL.

The V and J genes are TRBV4-3 and TRBJ1-6; D is possibly TRBD1 (5 bases). Trimming took 3 bases from V and 9 from J, leaving 15 bases between them. Germline CDR1 reads LGHNA; CDR2 reads YSLEER. The CDR3 covers 15 residues. CDR3 nucleotides: TGCGCCAGCAGCCAGGGGCAGCTAGACCCTTCACCCCTCCACTTT. This encodes CASSQGQLDPSPLHF.

This clone was recorded once. The CDR3 reads CAISESGGRETQYF. CDR3 coding DNA: TGTGCCATCAGTGAGTCAGGGGGCAGGGAGACCCAGTACTTC. The V call is TRBV10-3, the J call TRBJ2-5; TRBD1 matches 7 bases. V shed 0 bases, J shed 5 bases, and the junction held 3 bases outside the gene matches. Germline lookup yields CDR1 ENHRY and CDR2 SYGVKD. This CDR3 is built from 14 residues.

The rearrangement uses TRBV27 and TRBJ2-3; 9 nucleotides line up with TRBD1. The CDR3 has 17 amino acids. After removal of 5 bases from V and 4 bases from J, the junction contained 13 bases not matched to a gene. Germline V gene lookup returns CDR1 MNHEY and CDR2 SMNVEV (reference sequence). CDR3 in DNA: TGTGCCAGCAGTGCCATAAACAGGGGGCGTGATTCAGATACGCAGTATTTT. Residues: CASSAINRGRDSDTQYF.

This sequence joins TRBV7-9 and TRBJ2-2; maybe TRBD1 (6 bases). V was clipped by 8 bases and J by 2 bases, with 21 bases between them. Germline V gives CDR1 SEHNR, CDR2 FQNEAQ (reference sequence). CDR3 length: 17 amino acids. DNA for the CDR3: TGTGCCAGCGGACTTAAACAGGGAATTTCTAACACCGGGGAGCTGTTTTTT. Translation: CASGLKQGISNTGELFF.

The CDR3: CASSFGGSEQFF. The CDR3, as DNA: TGTGCCAGCAGCTTCGGGGGGAGTGAGCAGTTCTTC. V is TRBV5-4 and J is TRBJ2-1, with 7 bases aligning to TRBD2. The V gene's germline CDR1 is SGHNT and CDR2 YYREEE (reference sequence). The trim removed 2 bases at V and 9 bases at J, leaving 2 bases unmatched. CDR3 length: 12 residues.

The chain uses TRBV6-5 and TRBJ1-1; possibly TRBD1 for D (5 bases). CDR3 length: 14 residues. The germline V and J ends were trimmed by 6 bases and 1 base, with 12 bases remaining between them. The V gene's germline CDR1 is MNHEY and CDR2 SVGAGI. The CDR3 region has the DNA TGTGCCAGCAGAGCTACAGGACCGAACACTGAAGCTTTCTTT. This codes for CASRATGPNTEAFF.

V gene TRBV14 combines with J gene TRBJ2-1, with 9 bases matching TRBD2. The CDR3 is 17 amino acids. CDR1 is SGHDN, CDR2 FVKESK, per germline. V was clipped by 1 base and J by 6 bases; unmatched bases: 10. CDR3 sequence (DNA): TGTGCCAGCAGCCAAGCCGAGAGCGGGGGGCGAGGCAATGAGCAGTTCTTC. It translates to CASSQAESGGRGNEQFF.